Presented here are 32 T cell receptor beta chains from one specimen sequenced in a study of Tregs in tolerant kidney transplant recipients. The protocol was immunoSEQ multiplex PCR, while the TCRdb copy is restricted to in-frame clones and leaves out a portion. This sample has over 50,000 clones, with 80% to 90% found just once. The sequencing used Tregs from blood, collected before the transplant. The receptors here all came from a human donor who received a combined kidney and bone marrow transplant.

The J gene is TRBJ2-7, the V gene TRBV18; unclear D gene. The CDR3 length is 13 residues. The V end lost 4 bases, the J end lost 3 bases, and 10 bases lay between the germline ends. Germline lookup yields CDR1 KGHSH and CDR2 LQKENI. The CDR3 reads CASSRTTVYEQYF. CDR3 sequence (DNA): TGTGCCAGCTCACGCACGACGGTCTACGAGCAGTACTTC.

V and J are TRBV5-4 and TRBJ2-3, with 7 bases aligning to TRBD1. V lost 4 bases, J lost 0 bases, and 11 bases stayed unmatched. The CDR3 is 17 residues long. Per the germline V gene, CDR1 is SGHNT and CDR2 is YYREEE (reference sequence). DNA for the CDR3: TGTGCCAGCAGCCCTGGGATTAAGGGGGCTAGCACAGATACGCAGTATTTT. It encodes CASSPGIKGASTDTQYF.

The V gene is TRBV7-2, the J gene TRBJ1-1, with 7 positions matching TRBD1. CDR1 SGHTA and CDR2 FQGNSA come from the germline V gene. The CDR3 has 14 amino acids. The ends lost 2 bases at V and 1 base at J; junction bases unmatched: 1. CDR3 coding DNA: TGTGCCAGCAGCTTAACAGGGGCGAACACTGAAGCTTTCTTT. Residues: CASSLTGANTEAFF.

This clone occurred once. The CDR3 is CASSKGRPYEQYF. The CDR3 DNA is TGTGCCAGCAGCAAGGGCAGACCCTACGAGCAGTACTTC. The chain employs TRBV11-2 and TRBJ2-5; unclear D gene. The closer fit of TRBJ2-7 to the DNA end suggests the J call may be wrong. Germline-derived CDR1 and CDR2 are SGHAT and FQNNGV. The length of the CDR3 is 13 residues.

The chain's CDR3 is CASSRGGSSYEQYF. The CDR3 DNA follows: TGTGCCAGTAGCAGGGGGGGAAGCTCCTACGAGCAGTACTTC. This sequence joins TRBV19 and TRBJ2-7, with D perhaps matching TRBD1 or TRBD2 (7 bases each). There are 14 residues in the CDR3. Trimming shortened V by 6 bases and J by 0 bases, and 12 bases separated the two germline ends. The germline V gene has CDR1 LNHDA and CDR2 SQIVND (reference sequence).

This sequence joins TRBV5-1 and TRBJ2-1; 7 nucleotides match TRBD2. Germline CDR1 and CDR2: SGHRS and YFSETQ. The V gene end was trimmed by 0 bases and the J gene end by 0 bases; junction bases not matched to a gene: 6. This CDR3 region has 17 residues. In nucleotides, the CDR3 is TGCGCCAGCAGCTTGGGGCCGGGCGGGAGCTCCTACAATGAGCAGTTCTTC. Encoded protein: CASSLGPGGSSYNEQFF.

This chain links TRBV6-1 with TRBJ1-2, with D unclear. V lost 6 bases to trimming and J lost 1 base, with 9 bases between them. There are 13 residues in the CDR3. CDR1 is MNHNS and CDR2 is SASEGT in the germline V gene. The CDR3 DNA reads TGTGCCAGCAGCCTTACTTTTAACTATGGCTACACCTTC. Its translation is CASSLTFNYGYTF.

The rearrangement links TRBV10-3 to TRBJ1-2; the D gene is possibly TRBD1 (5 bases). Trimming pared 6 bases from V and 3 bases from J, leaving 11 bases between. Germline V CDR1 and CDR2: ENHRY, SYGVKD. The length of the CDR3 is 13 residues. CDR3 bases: TGTGCCATCAGGGCTACAGGTTACTATGGCTACACCTTC. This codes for CAIRATGYYGYTF.

The CDR3 DNA follows: TGTGCCAGCAGCCGGGACAGGGCGAACACTGAAGCTTTCTTT. This translates into CASSRDRANTEAFF. The rearrangement joins TRBV9 to TRBJ1-1; 9 nucleotides align to TRBD1. From germline, CDR1 is SGDLS and CDR2 YYNGEE. J gave up 1 base and V 4 bases, and 2 bases lay outside the gene matches. This CDR3 comprises 14 residues.

CDR3 in amino acids: CASMDYYNEQFF. DNA for the CDR3: TGTGCCAGCATGGACTATTACAATGAGCAGTTCTTC. The chain employs TRBV7-9 and TRBJ2-1; a weak D match, TRBD2 (6 bases). This CDR3 contains 12 residues. Trimming took 7 bases from V and 4 from J, leaving 8 bases between them. CDR1 SEHNR and CDR2 FQNEAQ come from the germline V gene (reference sequence).

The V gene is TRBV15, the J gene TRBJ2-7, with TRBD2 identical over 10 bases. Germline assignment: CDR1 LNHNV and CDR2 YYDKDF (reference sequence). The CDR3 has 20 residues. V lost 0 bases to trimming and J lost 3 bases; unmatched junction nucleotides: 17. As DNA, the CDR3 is TGTGCCACCAGCAGAGATCTTAGGCCCGGGCTAGCGGGAGTTGACTACGAGCAGTACTTC. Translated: CATSRDLRPGLAGVDYEQYF.

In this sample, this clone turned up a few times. CDR3 amino acids: CASSLIPGTGGRWNIQYF. The CDR3 DNA is TGCGCCAGCAGCTTGATTCCCGGGACAGGGGGACGTTGGAACATTCAGTACTTC. The rearrangement links TRBV5-1 to TRBJ2-4; TRBD1 agrees at 11 bases. J gave up 7 bases and V 1 base, and 13 bases lay outside the gene matches. The germline V gene has CDR1 SGHRS and CDR2 YFSETQ. CDR3 length: 18 amino acids.

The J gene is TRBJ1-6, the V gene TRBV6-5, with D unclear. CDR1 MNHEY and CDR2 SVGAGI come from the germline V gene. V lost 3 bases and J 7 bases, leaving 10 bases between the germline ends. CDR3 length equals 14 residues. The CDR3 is CASSYGQLNSPLHF. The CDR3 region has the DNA TGTGCCAGCAGTTATGGTCAGTTGAATTCACCCCTCCACTTT.

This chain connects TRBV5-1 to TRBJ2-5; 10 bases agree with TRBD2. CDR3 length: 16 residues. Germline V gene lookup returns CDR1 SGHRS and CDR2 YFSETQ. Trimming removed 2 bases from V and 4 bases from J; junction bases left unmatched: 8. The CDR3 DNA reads TGCGCCAGCAGCTTCCCTAGCGGGGGTGTAAGAGAGACCCAGTACTTC. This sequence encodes CASSFPSGGVRETQYF.

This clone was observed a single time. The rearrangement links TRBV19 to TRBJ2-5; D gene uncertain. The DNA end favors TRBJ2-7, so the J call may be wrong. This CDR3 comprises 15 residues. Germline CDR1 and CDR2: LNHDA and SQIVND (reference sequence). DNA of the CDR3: TGTGCCAGTAGTATACAGTTAAGAGGTTCCTACGAGCAGTACTTC. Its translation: CASSIQLRGSYEQYF.

The CDR3 region is CSVGTSGAYNEQFF. Here the CDR3 DNA reads TGCAGCGTTGGGACTAGCGGAGCCTACAATGAGCAGTTCTTC. The V gene is TRBV29-1, the J gene TRBJ2-1; TRBD2 aligns across 10 bases. Germline CDR1 and CDR2: SQVTM and ANQGSEA. CDR3 length equals 14 residues. Trimming at V came to 4 bases and at J to 2 bases, leaving 2 bases not matched to a gene.

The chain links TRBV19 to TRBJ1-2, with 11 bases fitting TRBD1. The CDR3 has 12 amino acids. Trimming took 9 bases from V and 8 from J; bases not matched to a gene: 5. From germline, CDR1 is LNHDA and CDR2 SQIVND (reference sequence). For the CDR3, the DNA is TGTGCCAGCGGACAGGGGGCAGGGGGCTACACCTTC. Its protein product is CASGQGAGGYTF.

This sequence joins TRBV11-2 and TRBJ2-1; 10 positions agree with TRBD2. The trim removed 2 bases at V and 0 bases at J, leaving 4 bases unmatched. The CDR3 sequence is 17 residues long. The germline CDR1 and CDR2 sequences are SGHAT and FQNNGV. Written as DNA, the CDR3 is TGTGCCAGCAGCTTAAGGACTAGCGGTTACTCCTACAATGAGCAGTTCTTC. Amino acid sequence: CASSLRTSGYSYNEQFF.

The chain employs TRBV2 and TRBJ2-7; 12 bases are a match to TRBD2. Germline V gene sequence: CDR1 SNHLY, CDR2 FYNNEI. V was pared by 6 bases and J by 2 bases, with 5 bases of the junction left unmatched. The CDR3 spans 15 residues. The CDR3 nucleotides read TGTGCCAGCAGAGAAAGGACTAGCGGGACCTACGAGCAGTACTTC. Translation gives CASRERTSGTYEQYF. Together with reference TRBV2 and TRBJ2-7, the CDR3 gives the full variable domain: EPEVTQTPSHQVTQMGQEVILRCVPISNHLYFYWYRQILGQKVEFLVSFYNNEISEKSEIFDDQFSVERPDGSNFTLKIRSTKLEDSAMYFCASRERTSGTYEQYFGPGTRLTVT.

The CDR3, as DNA: TGTGCCAGCAGTGATAAGGGCATCGGGGAGCTGTTTTTT. Translated: CASSDKGIGELFF. The V and J genes are TRBV6-1 and TRBJ2-2; D uncertain. CDR1 and CDR2 from the germline V gene are MNHNS and SASEGT. The V end was cut by 3 bases, the J end by 7 bases, with 9 bases between. The CDR3 is 13 amino acids.

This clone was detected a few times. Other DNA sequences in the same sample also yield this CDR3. The CDR3 protein is CASSYSGGTEAFF. CDR3 nucleotide sequence: TGTGCCAGCAGTTACTCAGGGGGGACTGAAGCTTTCTTT. This chain connects TRBV6-5 to TRBJ1-1; D is possibly TRBD1 (6 bases). Germline loops: CDR1 MNHEY, CDR2 SVGAGI. CDR3 length equals 13 residues. The V end was cut by 0 bases, the J end by 5 bases, with 7 bases between.

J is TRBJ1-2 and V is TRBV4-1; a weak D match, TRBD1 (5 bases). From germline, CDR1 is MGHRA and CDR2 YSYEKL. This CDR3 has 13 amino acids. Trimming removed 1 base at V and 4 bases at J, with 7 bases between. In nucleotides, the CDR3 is TGCGCCAGCAGCCAAGCGGGGCTCTATGGCTACACCTTC. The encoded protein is CASSQAGLYGYTF.

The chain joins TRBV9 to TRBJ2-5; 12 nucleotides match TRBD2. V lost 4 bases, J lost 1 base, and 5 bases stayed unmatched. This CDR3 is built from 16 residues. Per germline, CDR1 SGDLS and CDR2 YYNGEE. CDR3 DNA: TGTGCCAGCAGCCCCGCGGGACTAGCGGGCCAAGAGACCCAGTACTTC. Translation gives CASSPAGLAGQETQYF.

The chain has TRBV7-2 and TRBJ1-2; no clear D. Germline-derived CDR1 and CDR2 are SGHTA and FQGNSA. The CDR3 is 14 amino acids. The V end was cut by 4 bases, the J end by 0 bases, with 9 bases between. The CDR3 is CASSSRRANYGYTF. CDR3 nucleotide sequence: TGTGCCAGCAGCTCCAGACGGGCTAACTATGGCTACACCTTC.

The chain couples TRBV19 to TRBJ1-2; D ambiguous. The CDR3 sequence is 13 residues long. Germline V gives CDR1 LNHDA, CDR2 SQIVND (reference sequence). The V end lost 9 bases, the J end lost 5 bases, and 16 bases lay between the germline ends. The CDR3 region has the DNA TGTGCCAGCGGTTTCGATTCGCGTTATGGCTACACCTTC. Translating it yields CASGFDSRYGYTF.

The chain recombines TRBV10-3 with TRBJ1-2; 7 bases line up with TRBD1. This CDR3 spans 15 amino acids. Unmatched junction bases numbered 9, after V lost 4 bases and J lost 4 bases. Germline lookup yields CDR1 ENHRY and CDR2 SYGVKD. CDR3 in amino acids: CAISAGDSLSYGYTF. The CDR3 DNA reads TGTGCCATCAGTGCCGGGGACAGTCTTTCCTATGGCTACACCTTC.

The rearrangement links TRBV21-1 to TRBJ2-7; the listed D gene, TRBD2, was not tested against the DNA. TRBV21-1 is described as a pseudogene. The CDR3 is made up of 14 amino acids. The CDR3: CASNPPGGGYEQYF. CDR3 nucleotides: TGTGCCAGCAATCCCCCTGGGGGGGGGTACGAGCAGTACTTC.

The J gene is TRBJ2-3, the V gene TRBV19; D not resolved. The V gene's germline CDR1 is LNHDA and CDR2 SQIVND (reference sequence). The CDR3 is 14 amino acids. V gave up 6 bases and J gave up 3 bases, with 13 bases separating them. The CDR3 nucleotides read TGTGCCAGTAGCCGTAATGGTGGGACAGATACGCAGTATTTT. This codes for CASSRNGGTDTQYF.

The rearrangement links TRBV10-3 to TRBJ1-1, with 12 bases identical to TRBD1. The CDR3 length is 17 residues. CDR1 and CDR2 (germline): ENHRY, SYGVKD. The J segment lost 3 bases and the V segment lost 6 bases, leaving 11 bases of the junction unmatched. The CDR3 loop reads CAIRALGTGGSYTEAFF. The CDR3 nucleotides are TGTGCCATCAGGGCCCTTGGGACAGGGGGCTCTTACACTGAAGCTTTCTTT.

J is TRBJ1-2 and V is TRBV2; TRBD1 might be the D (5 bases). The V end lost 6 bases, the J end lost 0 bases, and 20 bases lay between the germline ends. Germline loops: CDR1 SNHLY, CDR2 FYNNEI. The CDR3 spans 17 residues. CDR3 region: CASRNTQGDPANYGYTF. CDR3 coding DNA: TGTGCCAGCAGAAACACCCAAGGGGACCCAGCTAACTATGGCTACACCTTC.

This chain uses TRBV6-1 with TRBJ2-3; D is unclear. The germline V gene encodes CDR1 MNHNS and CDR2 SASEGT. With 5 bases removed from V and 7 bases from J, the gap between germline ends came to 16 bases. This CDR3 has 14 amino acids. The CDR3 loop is CASSFRPYLHTQYF. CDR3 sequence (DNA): TGTGCCAGCAGTTTCCGGCCCTACCTACATACGCAGTATTTT.

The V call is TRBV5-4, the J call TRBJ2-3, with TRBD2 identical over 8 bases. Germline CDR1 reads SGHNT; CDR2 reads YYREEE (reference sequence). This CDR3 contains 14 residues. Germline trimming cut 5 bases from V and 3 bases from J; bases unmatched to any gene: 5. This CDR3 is CASSRSGGTDTQYF. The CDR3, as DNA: TGTGCCAGCAGTAGAAGCGGGGGAACAGATACGCAGTATTTT.